The subject of this entry is one T cell receptor beta chain. The antigen is unknown. The CDR3 contains 19 residues. Deletions cut 0 bases from V and 0 bases from J, with 18 bases between. The germline CDR1 and CDR2 sequences are SGHDN and FVKESK. Time point here: week 23, last vaccination. Every single dose of the vaccine, 300 ug of mutant IDH1 20-mer peptide, came with topical imiquimod. The sample is drawn from a study of a mutant IDH1 vaccine in newly diagnosed glioma. Study-level background: Eight vaccinations went to patients in weeks 1, 3, 5, 7, 11, 15, 19, 23. Findings of the study overall: Pseudoprogression apparently tracked independently of changes in top peripheral T cell clonotypes. Patients showed vaccine-induced immune responses at a rate of 80% to 95%.

TCRdb's copy holds only in-frame clones and misses some; the assay was immunoSEQ multiplex PCR. The sample shows approximately 41,000 clones, around 90% of them seen only once. The clonotype was recovered from a man in his forties or fifties with glioma. This chain connects TRBV14 to TRBJ1-3; D is ambiguous. This specimen consisted of PBMCs, obtained from a glioma patient whose treatment included an IDH1 peptide vaccine. In DNA form, the CDR3 reads TGTGCCAGCAGCCAAGAGACCGTAGACAACTATTACTCTGGAAACACCATATATTTT. Translated, it gives CASSQETVDNYYSGNTIYF.